The 20 T cell receptor beta chains presented below share a single source sample, sequenced in a study of OX40 agonist ivuxolimab in advanced cancers. Libraries were prepared by immunoSEQ multiplex PCR; TCRdb keeps only in-frame clonotypes and omits some of them. The table has about 32,000 clones, approximately 90% seen once. Sequencing used CD4+ or CD8+ T cells sorted from blood, obtained in a trial of the OX40 agonist ivuxolimab. The source of these receptors is an adult with an advanced solid tumor such as melanoma, head and neck, liver or kidney cancer.

This clone appeared once. This chain joins TRBV19 and TRBJ1-1; D ambiguous. V was trimmed by 5 bases and J by 0 bases, leaving 7 bases between them. The germline gives CDR1 LNHDA, CDR2 SQIVND (reference sequence). CDR3 length: 13 amino acids. Here the CDR3 DNA reads TGTGCCAGTAGTCGGTCCCTGAACACTGAAGCTTTCTTT. This gives the protein CASSRSLNTEAFF.

The genes are TRBV18 and TRBJ1-1, with 7 bases that match TRBD1. CDR1 and CDR2 (germline): KGHSH, LQKENI. Losses at the gene ends were 4 bases for V and 3 bases for J; bases not matched to a gene: 11. There are 16 residues in the CDR3. This chain's CDR3 is CASSLLTGQADTEAFF. The CDR3, as DNA: TGTGCCAGCTCACTTCTAACAGGACAGGCGGACACTGAAGCTTTCTTT. Full variable domain (outside the CDR3, taken from reference TRBV18 and TRBJ1-1): NAGVMQNPRHLVRRRGQEARLRCSPMKGHSHVYWYRQLPEEGLKFMVYLQKENIIDESGMPKERFSAEFPKEGPSILRIQQVVRGDSAAYFCASSLLTGQADTEAFFGQGTRLTVV.

V usage is TRBV11-2 and J usage is TRBJ2-3; D is undetermined. V dropped 1 base and J dropped 2 bases, with 4 bases sitting between them. Germline values: CDR1 SGHAT, CDR2 FQNNGV. The CDR3 loop spans 13 amino acids. The CDR3: CASSLVPTDTQYF. The CDR3, as DNA: TGTGCCAGCAGCTTAGTACCCACAGATACGCAGTATTTT.

This chain uses TRBV27 with TRBJ1-1; D gene unclear. Germline loops: CDR1 MNHEY, CDR2 SMNVEV (reference sequence). This CDR3 region has 14 residues. V gave up 2 bases and J gave up 4 bases, with 11 bases separating them. The CDR3 DNA reads as TGTGCCAGCAGTTTAAGTCCGGCGGGCACTGAAGCTTTCTTT. It encodes CASSLSPAGTEAFF.

The V gene is TRBV10-3, the J gene TRBJ1-2, with D tentatively TRBD1 (5 bases). V lost 0 bases, J lost 3 bases, and 5 bases lay in between. This CDR3 comprises 13 residues. The germline gives CDR1 ENHRY, CDR2 SYGVKD. The CDR3 loop is CAISESGDYGYTF. The CDR3 nucleotides are TGTGCCATCAGTGAGTCGGGGGACTATGGCTACACCTTC.

This clone was detected a few times. In DNA form, the CDR3 reads TGTGGCACGGGACTAGCGGGGGGGCTCAATGAGCAGTTCTTC. Translated, it gives CGTGLAGGLNEQFF. This chain connects TRBV25-1 to TRBJ2-1, with TRBD2 matching 16 bases. CDR3 size: 14 residues. Germline assignment: CDR1 MGHDK and CDR2 SYGVNS.

The chain couples TRBV27 to TRBJ2-7; 8 bases are shared with TRBD2. Germline CDR1 reads MNHEY; CDR2 reads SMNVEV (reference sequence). The CDR3 loop spans 13 amino acids. Trimming at V came to 8 bases and at J to 3 bases, leaving 6 bases not matched to a gene. This CDR3 is CASRLARGYEQYF. The CDR3, as DNA: TGTGCCAGCCGACTAGCGAGAGGCTACGAGCAGTACTTC.

This clone was observed a few times. The chain links TRBV27 to TRBJ2-5, with 7 positions matching TRBD2. The germline V gene has CDR1 MNHEY and CDR2 SMNVEV (reference sequence). The CDR3 consists of 17 residues. V dropped 0 bases and J dropped 4; count of bases not matched to a gene: 11. The chain's CDR3 is CASSLSSSGGLGETQYF. The CDR3 nucleotides are TGTGCCAGCAGTTTATCGTCGTCGGGGGGTCTTGGAGAGACCCAGTACTTC.

The CDR3 loop is CASSEGGYANQPQHF. The DNA of the CDR3 is TGTGCCAGCAGTGAGGGGGGATACGCTAATCAGCCCCAGCATTTT. The gene calls are TRBV2 and TRBJ1-5; tentative D call: TRBD1 (5 bases). The CDR3 extends over 15 amino acids. Trimming pared 3 bases from V and 4 bases from J, leaving 13 bases between. Germline assignment: CDR1 SNHLY and CDR2 FYNNEI.

The chain employs TRBV27 and TRBJ2-1; D is possibly TRBD1 (6 bases). CDR1 is MNHEY and CDR2 is SMNVEV in the germline V gene (reference sequence). The CDR3 contains 15 residues. Between the trimmed V and J ends, which lost 8 bases and 0 bases, there was a span of 14 bases. The chain's CDR3 is CASRLPRGSYNEQFF. The CDR3 DNA follows: TGTGCCAGCCGCCTCCCCAGGGGCTCCTACAATGAGCAGTTCTTC.

The rearrangement uses TRBV6-6 and TRBJ2-7, with 9 bases identical to TRBD2. V lost 0 bases, J lost 4 bases, and 4 bases stayed unmatched. The CDR3 totals 15 residues. CDR1 and CDR2 (germline): MNHNY, SVGAGI (reference sequence). CDR3 residues: CASSYSTAGGYEQYV. The CDR3 DNA reads as TGTGCCAGCAGTTACTCGACAGCGGGGGGTTACGAGCAGTACGTC.

The genes are TRBV7-6 and TRBJ2-2; maybe TRBD2 (6 bases). V was pared by 4 bases and J by 1 base, with 10 bases between. The CDR3 extends over 15 amino acids. From germline, CDR1 is SGHVS and CDR2 FNYEAQ. CDR3 DNA sequence: TGTGCCAGCAGCTCGGAAGCGGGGAACACCGGGGAGCTGTTTTTT. Its protein product is CASSSEAGNTGELFF. Filled out from reference TRBV7-6 and TRBJ2-2, the complete variable domain reads GAGVSQSPRYKVTKRGQDVALRCDPISGHVSLYWYRQALGQGPEFLTYFNYEAQQDKSGLPNDRFSAERPEGSISTLTIQRTEQRDSAMYRCASSSEAGNTGELFFGEGSRLTVL.

The V and J genes are TRBV11-1 and TRBJ2-7, with D perhaps matching TRBD1 (5 bases). The ends were cut back, 5 bases at V and 3 bases at J, with 8 bases in the middle. The CDR3 consists of 12 residues. CDR1 is SGHAT, CDR2 FQDESV, per germline (reference sequence). The chain's CDR3 is CASSPDSYEQYF. In DNA, the CDR3 is TGTGCCAGCAGCCCAGACAGCTACGAGCAGTACTTC.

This chain joins TRBV2 and TRBJ2-2; 7 nucleotides align to TRBD1. The ends lost 1 base at V and 0 bases at J; junction bases unmatched: 2. Germline CDR1 and CDR2: SNHLY and FYNNEI. This CDR3 is built from 16 residues. This CDR3 reads CASSEGGTANTGELFF. Written as DNA, the CDR3 is TGTGCCAGCAGTGAAGGGGGGACAGCGAACACCGGGGAGCTGTTTTTT.

The rearrangement uses TRBV28 and TRBJ2-7; a possible D gene is TRBD2 (5 bases). Germline CDR1 reads MDHEN; CDR2 reads SYDVKM. V was trimmed by 8 bases and J by 4 bases, leaving 12 bases between them. The CDR3 sequence is 12 residues long. The CDR3 spells CASGVWRYEQYV. The CDR3 coding sequence is TGTGCCAGCGGGGTGTGGAGGTACGAGCAGTACGTC.

CDR3 sequence (DNA): TGTGCCAGCAGTTTTCTGGCCGGGGAGCTGTTTTTT. This codes for CASSFLAGELFF. The V call is TRBV27, the J call TRBJ2-2; the D is unclear. The CDR3 totals 12 residues. Trimming left V 3 bases short and J 6 bases short, with 5 bases between. Germline V gene lookup returns CDR1 MNHEY and CDR2 SMNVEV (reference sequence).

The chain links TRBV4-1 to TRBJ2-7, with D uncertain. Trimming cost V 2 bases and J 1 base, with 15 bases left between them. The CDR3 spans 16 residues. Per the germline V gene, CDR1 is MGHRA and CDR2 is YSYEKL. The chain's CDR3 is CASSQISQLPSYEQYF. Written as DNA, the CDR3 is TGCGCCAGCAGCCAAATATCCCAGCTCCCTTCCTACGAGCAGTACTTC.

The chain uses TRBV9 and TRBJ2-7; 10 bases map to TRBD2. Germline V gene lookup returns CDR1 SGDLS and CDR2 YYNGEE. The CDR3 has 19 amino acids. V gave up 0 bases and J gave up 3 bases; unmatched junction bases: 15. The CDR3 loop reads CASSVVPSGSGGPDYEQYF. CDR3 sequence (DNA): TGTGCCAGCAGCGTAGTCCCTAGCGGGAGCGGGGGGCCGGACTACGAGCAGTACTTC.

This chain uses TRBV30 with TRBJ2-7; 9 nucleotides match TRBD2. V shed 2 bases, J shed 2 bases, and the junction held 1 base outside the gene matches. Germline values: CDR1 GTSNPN, CDR2 SVGIG (reference sequence). CDR3 length: 13 amino acids. CDR3 amino acids: CAWSTSGPYEQYF. The CDR3 coding sequence is TGTGCCTGGAGTACTAGCGGGCCCTACGAGCAGTACTTC.

The chain recombines TRBV27 with TRBJ2-5; D not resolved. The germline gives CDR1 MNHEY, CDR2 SMNVEV (reference sequence). The V end lost 7 bases, the J end lost 2 bases, and 5 bases lay between the germline ends. This CDR3 is 11 amino acids long. The CDR3 region has the DNA TGTGCCAGCAAGAAGCAAGAGACCCAGTACTTC. Translation: CASKKQETQYF.